The clone carrying this TCR beta chain appeared a few times. The antigen is unknown. The entry originates in a study of vaccination and CD4 T cells after COVID-19. Study in general: Convalescent individuals numbered four females and six males, two being Hispanic. Sampling that followed vaccination took place a median 72 days after dose two, within a range of 14 to 241.

Sample treatment: 10-day PBMC culture with coronavirus spike peptide pools or control peptides (ViraFEST assay). Sequencing of DNA taken from cultured CD4+ T cells relied on the Oncomine TCR Beta short-read assay. Genomic DNA was drawn out of CD4+ T cells grown in culture. TCRdb reprocessed the PCR reads with MiXCR, giving one entry per CDR3 protein. The sample holds about 15,000 distinct CDR3 sequences; around 40% are singletons and the top ten take under 25%. This receptor was identified in a human donor with COVID-19. The sequenced sample was cultured CD4+ T cells from blood.

CDR3 region: CASTVMNTEAFF. The DNA for the CDR3 is TGTGCTTCGACAGTAATGAACACTGAAGCTTTCTTT. The rearrangement links TRBV30 to TRBJ1-1, with D possibly TRBD1 on 5 matching bases. The CDR3 has 12 amino acids. Germline values: CDR1 GTSNPN, CDR2 SVGIG (reference sequence).